This is a list of T cell receptor beta chains from one sample in a study of early T cells in non-severe SARS-CoV-2 infection. TCRdb reanalysed the 5' RACE reads using MiXCR and keeps one entry per CDR3 protein. In the table there are approximately 83,000 distinct CDR3 sequences, over 13% of which are singletons. Material: whole blood. The receptors here all came from an adult who was a healthcare worker with PCR-confirmed SARS-CoV-2 infection or an uninfected control (not recorded which). Both conserved end residues are part of each CDR3. D genes are given only for firm matches. The size entry is marked missing in some rows and otherwise reads once, few, many or a size class.

TRBJ1-2,TRBV12-3/TRBV12-4,few,NA,CASTPGQRRSGYTF,TGTGCCAGCACTCCGGGCCAGCGGAGGTCCGGCTACACCTTC
TRBJ1-1,TRBV5-1,NA,NA,CASSLEQNTEAFF,TGCGCCAGCAGCTTGGAGCAGAACACTGAAGCTTTCTTT
TRBJ2-1,TRBV19,few,TRBD2,CASSGLAVGEMQFF,TGTGCCAGTTCCGGACTAGCGGTGGGGGAGATGCAGTTCTTC
TRBJ2-3,TRBV12-3/TRBV12-4,few,TRBD1,CASSAEGAGTDTQYF,TGTGCCAGCAGTGCAGAGGGGGCCGGCACAGATACGCAGTATTTT
TRBJ2-2,TRBV9,many,NA,CASSENFGLPMVGELFF,TGTGCCAGCAGCGAAAACTTCGGACTTCCAATGGTCGGGGAGCTGTTTTTT
TRBJ2-1,TRBV6-5,few,TRBD2,CASSPSGISYNEQFF,TGTGCCAGCAGTCCCAGCGGGATCTCCTACAATGAGCAGTTCTTC
TRBJ2-6,TRBV6-1,many,NA,CASSEGGSGANVLTF,TGTGCCAGCAGTGAAGGGGGCTCTGGGGCCAACGTCCTGACTTTC
TRBJ2-5,TRBV5-1,many,NA,CASSFTGIQETQYF,TGCGCCAGCAGCTTCACAGGGATCCAAGAGACCCAGTACTTC
TRBJ2-3,TRBV27,NA,NA,CASSPPQGGGVDTQYF,TGTGCCAGCAGTCCTCCCCAGGGGGGTGGGGTCGATACGCAGTATTTT
TRBJ1-5,TRBV19,few,TRBD1,CASRSGQGGQPQHF,TGTGCCAGTAGGAGTGGACAGGGAGGCCAGCCCCAGCATTTT
TRBJ2-7,TRBV7-9,few,NA,CASSLALGEQYF,TGTGCCAGCAGCTTAGCCCTTGGGGAGCAGTACTTC